These 14 T cell receptor beta chains share one sample of origin, sequenced in a study of blood T cell repertoires in COVID-19. Generated by immunoSEQ multiplex PCR, the TCRdb table keeps only in-frame clones and is missing some. The table has hundreds of thousands of clones, approximately 89% seen once. The source material was peripheral blood. The receptors come from a woman aged 45-65 years with COVID-19, enrolled during active disease.

The gene calls are TRBV7-2 and TRBJ2-1, with TRBD1 matching over 10 bases. The CDR3 sequence is 14 residues long. In germline, CDR1 is SGHTA, CDR2 FQGNSA. Trimming at V came to 5 bases and at J to 8 bases, leaving 6 bases not matched to a gene. The CDR3 sequence is CASSDRTGGYEQFF. The CDR3 DNA is TGTGCCAGCAGCGACCGGACAGGGGGTTATGAGCAGTTCTTC.

This rearrangement joins TRBV7-9 to TRBJ2-7; 7 nucleotides match TRBD2. The CDR3 loop spans 15 amino acids. CDR1 is SEHNR and CDR2 is FQNEAQ in the germline V gene (reference sequence). With 5 bases clipped from V and 2 bases from J, the junction kept 9 bases outside the gene matches. CDR3 nucleotides: TGTGCCAGCAGCCTCCTCCAGGGAGGGGCCTACGAGCAGTACTTC. Amino acid sequence: CASSLLQGGAYEQYF.

The chain carries TRBV12-3 or TRBV12-4 and TRBJ1-2; 7 bases are a match to TRBD1. Trimming cost V 6 bases and J 8 bases; bases outside gene matches: 3. The CDR3 totals 11 residues. The CDR3 DNA follows: TGTGCCAGCAGCACAGGGGAGGGCTACACCTTC. It translates to CASSTGEGYTF.

J is TRBJ2-3 and V is TRBV2, with a possible D match to TRBD1 (5 bases). Germline V gives CDR1 SNHLY, CDR2 FYNNEI. Trimming removed 3 bases from V and 4 bases from J, with 14 bases in between. The CDR3 has 15 residues. CDR3 in amino acids: CASSEWGLEADTQYF. The CDR3 DNA sequence: TGTGCCAGCAGTGAGTGGGGCCTAGAGGCAGATACGCAGTATTTT. Supplemented by reference TRBV2 and TRBJ2-3, the full variable domain reads EPEVTQTPSHQVTQMGQEVILRCVPISNHLYFYWYRQILGQKVEFLVSFYNNEISEKSEIFDDQFSVERPDGSNFTLKIRSTKLEDSAMYFCASSEWGLEADTQYFGPGTRLTVL.

CDR3 bases: TGTGCCAGTAGTCCCGGCAGGGAACATTACAATGAGCAGTTCTTC. Translating it yields CASSPGREHYNEQFF. The gene calls are TRBV19 and TRBJ2-1, with D possibly being TRBD1 (5 bases). Germline V gene sequence: CDR1 LNHDA, CDR2 SQIVND (reference sequence). CDR3 size: 15 residues. Trimming took 5 bases from V and 4 from J, leaving 15 bases between them.

The V gene is TRBV7-6, the J gene TRBJ2-1; D may be TRBD1 (6 bases). The CDR3 runs 15 residues. The germline CDR1 and CDR2 sequences are SGHVS and FNYEAQ. The V end lost 2 bases, the J end lost 10 bases, and 18 bases lay between the germline ends. The CDR3 is CASSLMGADLAEQFF. CDR3 DNA: TGTGCCAGCAGCTTAATGGGGGCCGACCTGGCGGAGCAGTTCTTC. The full variable domain, completed using reference TRBV7-6 and TRBJ2-1, is GAGVSQSPRYKVTKRGQDVALRCDPISGHVSLYWYRQALGQGPEFLTYFNYEAQQDKSGLPNDRFSAERPEGSISTLTIQRTEQRDSAMYRCASSLMGADLAEQFFGPGTRLTVL.

This rearrangement joins TRBV6-5 to TRBJ1-6, with TRBD1 as a possible D gene (6 bases). Germline assignment: CDR1 MNHEY and CDR2 SVGAGI. V was clipped by 8 bases and J by 8 bases, with 16 bases between them. This CDR3 spans 14 amino acids. The CDR3: CASSNTEGDSPLHF. The CDR3 DNA reads TGTGCCAGCTCGAATACCGAGGGGGATTCACCCCTCCACTTT.

The rearrangement links TRBV9 to TRBJ1-4, with D perhaps TRBD1 (5 bases). This CDR3 spans 16 amino acids. The germline V and J ends were trimmed by 0 bases and 4 bases, with 13 bases remaining between them. Germline loops: CDR1 SGDLS, CDR2 YYNGEE. The CDR3 region has the DNA TGTGCCAGCAGCGTAGGAGGAGGGGCCTATAATGAAAAACTGTTTTTT. It encodes CASSVGGGAYNEKLFF.

CDR3 region: CATSDSDGTGGYTF. CDR3 nucleotide sequence: TGTGCCACCAGTGATTCTGACGGCACGGGTGGCTACACCTTC. J is TRBJ1-2 and V is TRBV24-1; D not resolved. The CDR3 spans 14 residues. V dropped 2 bases and J dropped 7 bases, with 13 bases sitting between them. CDR1 and CDR2 (germline): KGHDR, SFDVKD.

This clone was seen only a few times. The rearrangement joins TRBV6-5 to TRBJ1-2; D gene uncertain. Germline CDR1 MNHEY, CDR2 SVGAGI. Trimming took off 0 bases at V and 7 bases at J, with 15 bases between the two ends. This CDR3 spans 15 amino acids. CDR3 bases: TGTGCCAGCAGTTACTCGTACAGTAGCGGCTTTGGCTACACCTTC. Protein sequence: CASSYSYSSGFGYTF.

The chain carries TRBV19 and TRBJ2-7, with TRBD1 identical over 7 bases. The V gene end was trimmed by 5 bases and the J gene end by 0 bases; junction bases not matched to a gene: 1. This CDR3 comprises 13 residues. Germline CDR1 reads LNHDA; CDR2 reads SQIVND (reference sequence). The CDR3 sequence is CASSGDSSYEQYF. For the CDR3, the DNA is TGTGCCAGTAGTGGGGACAGCTCCTACGAGCAGTACTTC. Filled out from reference TRBV19 and TRBJ2-7, the complete variable domain reads DGGITQSPKYLFRKEGQNVTLSCEQNLNHDAMYWYRQDPGQGLRLIYYSQIVNDFQKGDIAEGYSVSREKKESFPLTVTSAQKNPTAFYLCASSGDSSYEQYFGPGTRLTVT.

The genes are TRBV3-1 (or the pseudogene TRBV3-2) and TRBJ2-1; 8 bases are shared with TRBD2. The V gene's germline CDR1 is LGHDT and CDR2 YNNKEL (reference sequence). V trimming: 1 base; J trimming: 4 bases; junction bases outside the gene matches: 6. The CDR3 consists of 16 residues. CDR3 bases: TGTGCCAGCAGCCAAGTTGACGGGGGGGATTACAATGAGCAGTTCTTC. Translation gives CASSQVDGGDYNEQFF.

This clone was counted between two and nine times. This chain links TRBV27 with TRBJ2-7; 7 bases are shared with TRBD1. V trimming: 4 bases; J trimming: 0 bases; junction bases outside the gene matches: 6. Germline loops: CDR1 MNHEY, CDR2 SMNVEV (reference sequence). CDR3 length equals 15 residues. The CDR3 loop reads CASSYRTGLSYEQYF. The CDR3 nucleotides are TGTGCCAGCAGTTACCGGACAGGACTCTCCTACGAGCAGTACTTC.

The rearrangement uses TRBV5-1 and TRBJ2-2; 7 bases align to TRBD1. V shed 1 base, J shed 5 bases, and the junction held 5 bases outside the gene matches. The CDR3 length is 15 residues. Germline assignment: CDR1 SGHRS and CDR2 YFSETQ. The CDR3 nucleotides read TGCGCCAGCAGCTTGAGGGGACAGCTGACCGGGGAGCTGTTTTTT. Its protein product is CASSLRGQLTGELFF.